This T cell receptor (beta chain) was documented in a study of neurological immune-mediated disorders. Many counts were recorded for this clonotype. Its cognate antigen is unknown. Source material was 2 million unsorted PBMCs, stored at -80 °C in RNAlater. 5'RACE with 10-nucleotide random UMIs produced the cDNA. TCRdb passed the 5' RACE reads through MiXCR, listing each CDR3 protein once. The repertoire consists of more than 50,000 distinct CDR3 sequences, with 11% occurring once and the leading ten covering 1.5% to 2%. CDR3 length: 14 residues. V was cut by 10 bases and J by 5 bases, with 20 bases left in between. Germline assignment: CDR1 MNHNY and CDR2 SVGAGI (reference sequence). General observations from the study: Sharing of CDR3 amino acid sequences among expanded clones across subjects was absent, suggesting private repertoires in all groups.

Specimen: PBMCs. The chain has TRBV6-6 and TRBJ1-1; TRBD1 is a possible D gene (6 bases). This clonotype was sampled from a man aged 55 to 70 in good health. Written as DNA, the CDR3 is TGTGCCACCACCGGACAGATAAGTTCAACTGAAGCTTTCTTT. It yields the protein CATTGQISSTEAFF.